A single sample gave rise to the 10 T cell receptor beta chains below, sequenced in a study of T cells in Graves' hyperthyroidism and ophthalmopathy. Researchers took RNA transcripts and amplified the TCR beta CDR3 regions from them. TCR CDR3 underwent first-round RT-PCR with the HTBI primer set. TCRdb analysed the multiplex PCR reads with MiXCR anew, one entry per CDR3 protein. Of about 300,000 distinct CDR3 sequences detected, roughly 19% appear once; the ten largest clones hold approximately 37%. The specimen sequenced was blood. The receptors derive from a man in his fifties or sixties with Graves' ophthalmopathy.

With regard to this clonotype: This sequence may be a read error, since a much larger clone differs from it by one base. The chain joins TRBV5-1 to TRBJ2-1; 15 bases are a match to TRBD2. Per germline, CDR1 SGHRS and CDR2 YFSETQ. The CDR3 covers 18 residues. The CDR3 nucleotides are TGCGTCAGCAGCCCCGGACTAGCGGGAGGGGCGTCCTACAATGAGCAGTTCTTC. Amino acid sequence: CVSSPGLAGGASYNEQFF. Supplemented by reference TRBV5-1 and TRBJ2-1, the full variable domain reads KAGVTQTPRYLIKTRGQQVTLSCSPISGHRSVSWYQQTPGQGLQFLFEYFSETQRNKGNFPGRFSGRQFSNSRSEMNVSTLELGDSALYLCVSSPGLAGGASYNEQFFGPGTRLTVL.

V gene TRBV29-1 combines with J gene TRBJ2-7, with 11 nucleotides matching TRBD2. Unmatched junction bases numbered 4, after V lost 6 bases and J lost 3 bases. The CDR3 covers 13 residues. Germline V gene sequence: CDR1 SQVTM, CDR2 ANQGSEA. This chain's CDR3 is CSVTSGGRYEQYF. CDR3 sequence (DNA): TGCAGCGTCACTAGCGGGGGCCGCTACGAGCAGTACTTC.

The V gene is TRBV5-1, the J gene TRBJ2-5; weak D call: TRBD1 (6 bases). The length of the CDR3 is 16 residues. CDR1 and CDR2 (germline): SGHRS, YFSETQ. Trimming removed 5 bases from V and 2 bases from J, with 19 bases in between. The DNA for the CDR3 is TGCGCCAGCAGACTCCAAAGCCGGGACATTCAAGAGACCCAGTACTTC. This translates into CASRLQSRDIQETQYF.

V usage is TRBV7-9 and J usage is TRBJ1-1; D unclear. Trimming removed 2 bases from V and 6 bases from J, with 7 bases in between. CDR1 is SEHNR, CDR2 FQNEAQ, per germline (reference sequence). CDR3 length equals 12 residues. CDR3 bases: TGTGCCAGCAGCTTAAATGGGCCTGAAGCTTTCTTT. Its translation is CASSLNGPEAFF.

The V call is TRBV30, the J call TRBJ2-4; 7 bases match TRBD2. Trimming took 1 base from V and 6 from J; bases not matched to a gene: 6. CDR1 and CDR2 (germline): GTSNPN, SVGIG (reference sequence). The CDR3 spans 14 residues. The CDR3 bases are TGTGCCTGGAGTGAAGGTGGGAGGGCAAACATTCAGTACTTC. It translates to CAWSEGGRANIQYF.

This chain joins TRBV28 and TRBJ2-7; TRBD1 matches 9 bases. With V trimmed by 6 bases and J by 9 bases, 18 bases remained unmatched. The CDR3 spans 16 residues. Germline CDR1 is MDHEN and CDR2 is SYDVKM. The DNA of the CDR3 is TGTGCCAGCAGCTCCGTCACGGGACAGGGACGTGTGGGGCAGTACTTC. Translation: CASSSVTGQGRVGQYF. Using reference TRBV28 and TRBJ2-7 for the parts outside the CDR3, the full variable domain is DVKVTQSSRYLVKRTGEKVFLECVQDMDHENMFWYRQDPGLGLRLIYFSYDVKMKEKGDIPEGYSVSREKKERFSLILESASTNQTSMYLCASSSVTGQGRVGQYFGPGTRLTVT.

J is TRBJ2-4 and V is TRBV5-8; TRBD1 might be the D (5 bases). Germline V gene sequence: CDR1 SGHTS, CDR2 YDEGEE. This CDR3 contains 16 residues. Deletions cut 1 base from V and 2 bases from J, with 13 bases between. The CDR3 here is CASSLLDTPSKNIQYF. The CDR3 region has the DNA TGTGCCAGCAGCTTGCTGGACACCCCTTCCAAAAACATTCAGTACTTC.

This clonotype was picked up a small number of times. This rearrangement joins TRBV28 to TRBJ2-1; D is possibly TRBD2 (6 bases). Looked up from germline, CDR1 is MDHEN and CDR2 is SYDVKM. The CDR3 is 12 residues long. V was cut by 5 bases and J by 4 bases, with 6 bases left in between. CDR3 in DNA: TGTGCCAGCAGTGGGGGGTACAATGAGCAGTTCTTC. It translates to CASSGGYNEQFF.

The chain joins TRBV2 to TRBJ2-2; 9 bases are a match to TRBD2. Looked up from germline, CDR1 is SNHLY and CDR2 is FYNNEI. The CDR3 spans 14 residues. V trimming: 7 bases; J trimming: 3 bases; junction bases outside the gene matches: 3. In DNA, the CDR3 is TGTGCCAGCAAAACTAGCGGGTACACCGGGGAGCTGTTTTTT. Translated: CASKTSGYTGELFF.

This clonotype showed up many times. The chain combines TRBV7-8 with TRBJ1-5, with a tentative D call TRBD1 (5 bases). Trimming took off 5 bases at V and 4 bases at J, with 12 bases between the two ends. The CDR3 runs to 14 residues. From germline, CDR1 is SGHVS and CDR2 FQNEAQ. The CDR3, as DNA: TGTGCCAGCAGCAGCGGGGGGAGGAATCAGCCCCAGCATTTT. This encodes CASSSGGRNQPQHF.